The rows below give T cell receptor beta chains drawn from one sample of a study of immune evolution from preneoplasia to lung adenocarcinoma. Produced via immunoSEQ multiplex PCR; TCRdb's table is partial and in-frame only. The sample shows some 2,400 clones, 84% of them seen only once. The sample consisted of FFPE lung adenocarcinoma in situ tissue. The receptors derive from a person aged 65-85 years with lung adenocarcinoma. Each CDR3 is given with its conserved first and last residue. The order of the fields is clone size, J gene, D gene, V gene, CDR3 DNA, CDR3 protein. D genes are given only for firm matches. Size is omitted from some rows. Given values are once, few, many or a class for expanded clones.

clone_size: -
j_call: TRBJ1-4
d_call: -
v_call: TRBV18
cdr3_nt: TGTGCCAGCTCACCATACCAGGGGAGCGAAAAACTGTTTTTT
cdr3_aa: CASSPYQGSEKLFF

clone_size: few
j_call: TRBJ2-3
d_call: -
v_call: TRBV30
cdr3_nt: TGTGCCTCCACCGGGGGCAGGGGAGGAATTGATACGCAGTATTTT
cdr3_aa: CASTGGRGGIDTQYF

clone_size: -
j_call: TRBJ2-1
d_call: -
v_call: TRBV18
cdr3_nt: TGTGCCAGCCGTGGGGGTATTGGATACAATGAGCAGTTCTTC
cdr3_aa: CASRGGIGYNEQFF

clone_size: -
j_call: TRBJ1-2
d_call: TRBD1
v_call: TRBV6-1
cdr3_nt: TGTGCCAGCAGTGGGGACAGGGGGTTGTCCGGCTACACCTTC
cdr3_aa: CASSGDRGLSGYTF

clone_size: -
j_call: TRBJ2-4
d_call: TRBD2
v_call: TRBV30
cdr3_nt: TGTGCCTGGACCCCCTTAGCGGGCGGGAACATTCAGTACTTC
cdr3_aa: CAWTPLAGGNIQYF

clone_size: -
j_call: TRBJ1-3
d_call: TRBD1
v_call: TRBV19
cdr3_nt: TGTGCCAGTAGTACATCAGGGGGGATCGATCGAAACACCATATATTTT
cdr3_aa: CASSTSGGIDRNTIYF

clone_size: -
j_call: TRBJ2-7
d_call: -
v_call: TRBV4-1
cdr3_nt: TGCGCCAGCAGCCAAGGGGACAACCGTGTCCCGGACTTC
cdr3_aa: CASSQGDNRVPDF

clone_size: -
j_call: TRBJ1-2
d_call: -
v_call: TRBV4-1
cdr3_nt: TGCGCCAGCAGCCAAGATACGGGGACTTCTGGCTACACCTTC
cdr3_aa: CASSQDTGTSGYTF

clone_size: -
j_call: TRBJ2-5
d_call: -
v_call: TRBV2
cdr3_nt: TGTGCCAGCATTTCCTGGGGGGCAGGAGAGACCCAGTACTTC
cdr3_aa: CASISWGAGETQYF

clone_size: -
j_call: TRBJ1-6
d_call: -
v_call: TRBV11-3
cdr3_nt: TGTGCCAGCAGGGGACGGGGGGGCTCCGGCTCACCCCTCCACTTT
cdr3_aa: CASRGRGGSGSPLHF

clone_size: once
j_call: TRBJ1-2
d_call: -
v_call: TRBV18
cdr3_nt: TGTGCCAGCTCACCACCGTCGTCAGGGAGGTATGGCTACACCTTC
cdr3_aa: CASSPPSSGRYGYTF

clone_size: -
j_call: TRBJ2-5
d_call: -
v_call: TRBV4-1
cdr3_nt: TGCGCCAGCAGCCAGGAACAGGGACCAAGTTACTTC
cdr3_aa: CASSQEQGPSYF

clone_size: once
j_call: TRBJ2-3
d_call: TRBD2
v_call: TRBV14
cdr3_nt: TGTGCCAGCCGAAAGACCGGAGGCGGGAGGTCCACAGATACGCAGTATTTT
cdr3_aa: CASRKTGGGRSTDTQYF

clone_size: -
j_call: TRBJ2-3
d_call: -
v_call: TRBV10-3
cdr3_nt: TGTGCCATCAGTAGGCTACGGGGCGAGGTTCAGGATACGCAGTATTTT
cdr3_aa: CAISRLRGEVQDTQYF

clone_size: -
j_call: TRBJ1-2
d_call: TRBD1
v_call: TRBV27
cdr3_nt: TGTGCCAGCAGCCGGACAGGGGTGAGAAGTGGCTACACCTTC
cdr3_aa: CASSRTGVRSGYTF

clone_size: -
j_call: TRBJ2-5
d_call: TRBD1
v_call: TRBV27
cdr3_nt: TGTGCCAGCGGGCACAGACAGGGGATGAGGACCCAGTACTTC
cdr3_aa: CASGHRQGMRTQYF

clone_size: -
j_call: TRBJ2-3
d_call: -
v_call: TRBV23-1
cdr3_nt: TGCGCCAGCCGTGGGTCGGGAGATGTGACAGATACGCAGTATTTT
cdr3_aa: CASRGSGDVTDTQYF

clone_size: -
j_call: TRBJ1-1
d_call: -
v_call: TRBV6-1
cdr3_nt: TGTGCCAGCAGTGAGGGGGGCGGCAGGCCACAGGGTGAAGCTTTCTTT
cdr3_aa: CASSEGGGRPQGEAFF

clone_size: -
j_call: TRBJ2-3
d_call: TRBD2
v_call: TRBV5-1
cdr3_nt: TGCGCCAGCAGCTTGGGGGGGATGACTAGCACGGCAGATACGCAGTATTTT
cdr3_aa: CASSLGGMTSTADTQYF

clone_size: -
j_call: TRBJ1-4
d_call: -
v_call: TRBV15
cdr3_nt: TGTGCCACCAGCAGCGGGCTAGCAACTAATGAAAAACTGTTTTTT
cdr3_aa: CATSSGLATNEKLFF

clone_size: -
j_call: TRBJ2-1
d_call: TRBD2
v_call: TRBV5-1
cdr3_nt: TGCGCCAGCAAGCTTGGGAGCGGGGGAACGAATGAGCAGTTCTTC
cdr3_aa: CASKLGSGGTNEQFF

clone_size: -
j_call: TRBJ2-7
d_call: TRBD2
v_call: TRBV10-3
cdr3_nt: TGTGCCATCAGTCAAGGACTAGCGCGCGAGCAGTACTTC
cdr3_aa: CAISQGLAREQYF

clone_size: -
j_call: TRBJ2-3
d_call: -
v_call: TRBV7-2
cdr3_nt: TGTGCCACAAACAGGGAACGCACAGATACGCAGTATTTT
cdr3_aa: CATNRERTDTQYF

clone_size: -
j_call: TRBJ2-3
d_call: -
v_call: TRBV30
cdr3_nt: TGTGCCTGGAGTGTAATGAGTAGCACAGATACGCAGTATTTT
cdr3_aa: CAWSVMSSTDTQYF

clone_size: -
j_call: TRBJ1-2
d_call: -
v_call: TRBV18
cdr3_nt: TGTGCCAGCTCACCGGGGGGCCTGGACAGAGAATATGGCTACACCTTC
cdr3_aa: CASSPGGLDREYGYTF

clone_size: few
j_call: TRBJ1-2
d_call: -
v_call: TRBV7-2
cdr3_nt: TGTGCCAGCAGCTCTACGTGGACAGCGGGCCGGCAGAGTGGCTACACCTTC
cdr3_aa: CASSSTWTAGRQSGYTF

clone_size: -
j_call: TRBJ2-7
d_call: -
v_call: TRBV5-1
cdr3_nt: TGCGCCAGCAGCTCATCCTACGAGCAGTACTTC
cdr3_aa: CASSSSYEQYF

clone_size: -
j_call: TRBJ2-5
d_call: -
v_call: TRBV6-1
cdr3_nt: TGTGCCAGCAGTGAAGCTCGAGGTTGGGAGACCCAGTACTTC
cdr3_aa: CASSEARGWETQYF

clone_size: -
j_call: TRBJ2-3
d_call: -
v_call: TRBV6-1
cdr3_nt: TGTGCCAGCAGTGACCGAACTGGGACAGATACGCAGTATTTT
cdr3_aa: CASSDRTGTDTQYF

clone_size: -
j_call: TRBJ2-7
d_call: TRBD1
v_call: TRBV7-9
cdr3_nt: TGTGCCAGCAGCACAGGACAGGACTACGAGCAGTACTTC
cdr3_aa: CASSTGQDYEQYF

clone_size: -
j_call: TRBJ1-2
d_call: -
v_call: TRBV9
cdr3_nt: TGTGCCAGCAGCGTATCTGGCCTAGCTAACTATGGCTACACCTTC
cdr3_aa: CASSVSGLANYGYTF

clone_size: -
j_call: TRBJ2-7
d_call: -
v_call: TRBV23-1
cdr3_nt: TGCGCCAGCAGGCCGGGACTTCTACCAACCTACGAGCAGTACTTC
cdr3_aa: CASRPGLLPTYEQYF

clone_size: -
j_call: TRBJ1-4
d_call: -
v_call: TRBV29-1
cdr3_nt: TGCAGCGTTGAAGGCTCGGGGCCGGATGAAAAACTGTTTTTT
cdr3_aa: CSVEGSGPDEKLFF

clone_size: -
j_call: TRBJ1-1
d_call: -
v_call: TRBV4-1
cdr3_nt: TGCGCCAGCAGCCAAGGGGGGCCCCTCGTGGGCACTGAAGCTTTCTTT
cdr3_aa: CASSQGGPLVGTEAFF

clone_size: -
j_call: TRBJ1-4
d_call: -
v_call: TRBV27
cdr3_nt: TGTGCCAGCAGTTCGCTATCAGGAATTGAAAAACTGTTTTTT
cdr3_aa: CASSSLSGIEKLFF

clone_size: -
j_call: TRBJ1-1
d_call: -
v_call: TRBV29-1
cdr3_nt: TGCAGCTCCTCAGACAGTATGAACACTGAAGCTTTCTTT
cdr3_aa: CSSSDSMNTEAFF

clone_size: -
j_call: TRBJ2-1
d_call: TRBD1
v_call: TRBV7-2
cdr3_nt: TGTGCCAGCAGCCCTGGGACAGGGCTGGTTCTGTTCTTC
cdr3_aa: CASSPGTGLVLFF